Below are 18 T cell receptor beta chains sequenced from a single sample in a study of CD8+CD57+ T cells in acquired aplastic anemia. Profiling that covered TCR beta VDJ and CDR3 relied on genomic DNA as its template. One entry per CDR3 protein, called by TCRdb with MiXCR from the reads. The sample yields fewer than 250,000 distinct CDR3 sequences, around 50% seen once. The specimen was sorted CD4+, CD8+, or CD8+CD57+ T cells (not recorded which) from PBMCs. These receptors came from a human donor in good health, serving as a control.

This clonotype was seen many times. V and J are TRBV12-3 or TRBV12-4 and TRBJ1-5, with D perhaps matching TRBD1 (5 bases). Trimming took 7 bases from V and 2 from J, leaving 9 bases between them. This CDR3 is 13 amino acids long. The CDR3 DNA follows: TGTGCCAGCAATCAGGGTGGCAATCAGCCCCAGCATTTT. Protein: CASNQGGNQPQHF.

In nucleotides, the CDR3 is TGTGCCAGCAGTCAGTACAGGGCCAACGTCCTGACTTTC. This translates into CASSQYRANVLTF. V usage is TRBV6-5 and J usage is TRBJ2-6; the D is unclear. The CDR3 has 13 residues. Trimming cost V 5 bases and J 5 bases, with 7 bases left between them. Germline V lookup: CDR1 MNHEY, CDR2 SVGAGI.

This clonotype showed up many times. CDR3 DNA: TGCGCCAGCAGCTTGGAGGGGGCGGACGAGCAGTACTTC. Amino acid sequence: CASSLEGADEQYF. The V gene is TRBV5-1, the J gene TRBJ2-7, with 7 bases identical to TRBD1. The J segment lost 5 bases and the V segment lost 0 bases, leaving 2 bases of the junction unmatched. The germline V gene has CDR1 SGHRS and CDR2 YFSETQ. CDR3 length equals 13 residues.

This clonotype showed up many times. J is TRBJ2-7 and V is TRBV18, with D unclear. Germline CDR1 and CDR2: KGHSH and LQKENI. The CDR3 is made up of 15 amino acids. The ends were cut back, 1 base at V and 3 bases at J, with 13 bases in the middle. The CDR3 spells CASSPQADGGYEQYF. The CDR3 nucleotides are TGTGCCAGCTCACCACAGGCGGACGGTGGCTACGAGCAGTACTTC. Based on the CDR3 plus reference TRBV18 and TRBJ2-7, the full variable domain is NAGVMQNPRHLVRRRGQEARLRCSPMKGHSHVYWYRQLPEEGLKFMVYLQKENIIDESGMPKERFSAEFPKEGPSILRIQQVVRGDSAAYFCASSPQADGGYEQYFGPGTRLTVT.

This clonotype has at least ten counts. The CDR3: CASSPGPTGELFF. The CDR3 region has the DNA TGTGCCAGCAGCCCAGGTCCCACCGGGGAGCTGTTTTTT. V usage is TRBV9 and J usage is TRBJ2-2, with D unresolved. The CDR3 is 13 amino acids. V was trimmed by 4 bases and J by 4 bases, leaving 8 bases between them. Germline CDR1 reads SGDLS; CDR2 reads YYNGEE.

The CDR3 nucleotides read TGCAGTGCTCGTAGCGGGGCCACAGATACGCAGTATTTT. Translation gives CSARSGATDTQYF. The chain joins TRBV20-1 to TRBJ2-3; 8 bases agree with TRBD2. V gave up 5 bases and J gave up 2 bases; unmatched junction bases: 3. This CDR3 comprises 13 residues. Germline values: CDR1 DFQATT, CDR2 SNEGSKA (reference sequence).

The table lists this clonotype with many counts. The chain uses TRBV20-1 and TRBJ2-3; D is undetermined. The length of the CDR3 is 14 residues. Germline V gene data show CDR1 as DFQATT and CDR2 as SNEGSKA (reference sequence). Between the trimmed V and J ends, which lost 6 bases and 2 bases, there was a span of 15 bases. DNA of the CDR3: TGCAGTGCCCCTGGTACCTGGAACACAGATACGCAGTATTTT. Protein product: CSAPGTWNTDTQYF.

The chain links TRBV5-6 to TRBJ2-7; D is unclear. The CDR3 is 13 residues long. Trimming stripped 1 base from V and 1 base from J, with 6 bases between. Germline-derived CDR1 and CDR2 are SGHDT and YYEEEE. CDR3 DNA sequence: TGTGCCAGCAGCTTGAGGGCGTCCTACGAGCAGTACTTC. It translates to CASSLRASYEQYF.

The rearrangement joins TRBV7-9 to TRBJ2-7; D may be TRBD2 (5 bases). With 3 bases removed from V and 0 bases from J, the gap between germline ends came to 15 bases. Germline CDR1 SEHNR, CDR2 FQNEAQ (reference sequence). The CDR3 has 16 amino acids. The CDR3 nucleotides read TGTGCCAGCAGCTTGCGAGGGCTAGCTCTCTCCTACGAGCAGTACTTC. Its protein product is CASSLRGLALSYEQYF. Drawing the rest from reference TRBV7-9 and TRBJ2-7, the complete variable domain is DTGVSQNPRHKITKRGQNVTFRCDPISEHNRLYWYRQTLGQGPEFLTYFQNEAQLEKSRLLSDRFSAERPKGSFSTLEIQRTEQGDSAMYLCASSLRGLALSYEQYFGPGTRLTVT.

In the case of this clonotype: Being one base from a much bigger clone, this may be a read error. This chain links TRBV7-9 with TRBJ1-2; D remains ambiguous. The CDR3 totals 16 residues. Germline CDR1 and CDR2: SEHNR and FQNEAQ (reference sequence). CDR3 protein: CTSSPGVGRSHYGYTF. The CDR3 bases are TGTACCAGCAGCCCCGGGGTGGGTCGTAGCCACTATGGCTACACCTTC.

This clonotype was detected ten times or more. V is TRBV28 and J is TRBJ2-7; 8 positions agree with TRBD1. Germline V CDR1 and CDR2: MDHEN, SYDVKM. Trimming cost V 7 bases and J 2 bases; bases outside gene matches: 7. The CDR3 has 14 residues. CDR3 in DNA: TGTGCCAGCACCAGACAGGGGAGAACCTACGAGCAGTACTTC. Its protein is CASTRQGRTYEQYF.

This clonotype was recorded once. This CDR3 is CASSYYGLNSPLHF. In DNA, the CDR3 is TGTGCCAGCAGTTACTACGGTCTTAATTCACCCCTCCACTTT. The V gene is TRBV6-5, the J gene TRBJ1-6; no clear D. V lost 1 base to trimming and J lost 6 bases, with 7 bases between them. This CDR3 spans 14 amino acids. Per germline, CDR1 MNHEY and CDR2 SVGAGI.

This clonotype occurred many times. The V gene is TRBV5-1, the J gene TRBJ1-4; D possibly corresponds to TRBD1 (6 bases). Trimming left V 4 bases short and J 8 bases short, with 15 bases between. The V gene's germline CDR1 is SGHRS and CDR2 YFSETQ. The length of the CDR3 is 14 residues. The DNA of the CDR3 is TGCGCCAGCAGCCACAGGGACGTTGGGGAAAAACTGTTTTTT. Translation: CASSHRDVGEKLFF.

In regard to this clonotype: The junction departs from the called germline gene at one end, perhaps through a read error. The chain links TRBV10-3 to TRBJ1-5; D uncertain. The V gene's germline CDR1 is ENHRY and CDR2 SYGVKD. The CDR3 has 13 residues. The CDR3 bases are TGTGCCATCAGCGTTAATAGCAATCGGCCCCAGCATTTT. Amino acids: CAISVNSNRPQHF.

V usage is TRBV20-1 and J usage is TRBJ2-3; 7 positions agree with TRBD2. J gave up 2 bases and V 1 base, and 12 bases lay outside the gene matches. Per germline, CDR1 DFQATT and CDR2 SNEGSKA (reference sequence). The CDR3 loop spans 17 amino acids. The CDR3 spells CSARGIIAGRATDTQYF. The CDR3 DNA reads as TGCAGTGCTAGAGGGATAATAGCGGGCCGTGCCACAGATACGCAGTATTTT.

This clonotype was picked up many times. This chain uses TRBV5-1 with TRBJ1-2; D ambiguous. The V gene's germline CDR1 is SGHRS and CDR2 YFSETQ. Trimming removed 4 bases at V and 6 bases at J, with 4 bases between. CDR3 length equals 10 residues. The CDR3 DNA follows: TGCGCCAGCAGCCGGGATGGCTACACCTTC. Translating gives CASSRDGYTF. Using reference TRBV5-1 and TRBJ1-2 for the parts outside the CDR3, the full variable domain is KAGVTQTPRYLIKTRGQQVTLSCSPISGHRSVSWYQQTPGQGLQFLFEYFSETQRNKGNFPGRFSGRQFSNSRSEMNVSTLELGDSALYLCASSRDGYTFGSGTRLTVV.

The genes are TRBV25-1 and TRBJ1-1; no definite D call. CDR3 length: 15 residues. In germline, CDR1 is MGHDK, CDR2 SYGVNS. Between the trimmed V and J ends, which lost 6 bases and 3 bases, there was a span of 17 bases. CDR3 in amino acids: CASSVSPRLDTEAFF. CDR3 coding DNA: TGTGCCAGCAGCGTAAGCCCCCGGTTGGACACTGAAGCTTTCTTT.

This clonotype was observed a few times. The chain carries TRBV6-1 and TRBJ1-5; a weak D match, TRBD1 (5 bases). Between the trimmed V and J ends, which lost 5 bases and 2 bases, there was a span of 13 bases. CDR3 length: 15 residues. The germline CDR1 and CDR2 sequences are MNHNS and SASEGT. CDR3 DNA sequence: TGTGCCAGCAGTCCTGCGGGGGAGGGCAATCAGCCCCAGCATTTT. It encodes CASSPAGEGNQPQHF.